The 20 T cell receptor beta chains in this list originate from one sample, sequenced in a study of blood T cells in healthy people across ages. Combining a sample-barcoded 5' primer with a J-beta primer mix, a second PCR ran for roughly 7 to 11 cycles. MiXCR, applied by TCRdb to the 5' RACE reads, yields one record per CDR3 protein. The sample includes approximately 800,000 distinct CDR3 sequences, about 45% seen only once; the top ten take 15% to 20%. Sequencing input: blood. The receptors shown here come from a man older than 75 in good health.

As regards this clonotype: A junction boundary mismatches the germline segment, possibly from a read error. This chain connects TRBV7-2 to TRBJ2-1; D may match TRBD1 or TRBD2 (5 bases each). The CDR3 totals 15 residues. The germline V gene encodes CDR1 SGHTA and CDR2 FQGNSA. CDR3 residues: CASSLAQGEWNGQFF. In DNA, the CDR3 is TGTGCCAGCAGCTTAGCCCAGGGAGAGTGGAATGGGCAGTTCTTC. Full variable domain (rest looked up from reference TRBV7-2 and TRBJ2-1): GAGVSQSPSNKVTEKGKDVELRCDPISGHTALYWYRQSLGQGLEFLIYFQGNSAPDKSGLPSDRFSAERTGGSVSTLTIQRTQQEDSAVYLCASSLAQGEWNGQFFGPGTRLTVL.

This clonotype was counted a few times. The gene calls are TRBV7-2 and TRBJ2-7; D is undetermined. Per germline, CDR1 SGHTA and CDR2 FQGNSA. The CDR3 loop spans 13 amino acids. Deletions cut 1 base from V and 2 bases from J, with 6 bases between. CDR3: CASSLVNAYEQYF. As DNA, the CDR3 is TGTGCCAGCAGCTTAGTAAATGCCTACGAGCAGTACTTC. The whole variable domain, remainder taken from reference TRBV7-2 and TRBJ2-7, is GAGVSQSPSNKVTEKGKDVELRCDPISGHTALYWYRQSLGQGLEFLIYFQGNSAPDKSGLPSDRFSAERTGGSVSTLTIQRTQQEDSAVYLCASSLVNAYEQYFGPGTRLTVT.

This clonotype was picked up a small number of times. CDR3 loop: CASSSRPYEQYF. CDR3 DNA sequence: TGTGCCAGCAGTTCCCGACCCTACGAGCAGTACTTC. The chain has TRBV12-3 or TRBV12-4 and TRBJ2-7; D is ambiguous. The CDR3 runs 12 residues. V dropped 4 bases and J dropped 2 bases, with 6 bases sitting between them.

This clonotype was detected a few times. The V and J genes are TRBV11-1 and TRBJ2-1, with D maybe TRBD2 (5 bases). The CDR3 contains 16 residues. Germline-derived CDR1 and CDR2 are SGHAT and FQDESV (reference sequence). Trimming left V 1 base short and J 7 bases short, with 17 bases between. The CDR3 spells CASSLDGLSAMNEQFF. The CDR3 bases are TGTGCCAGCAGCTTAGACGGACTCTCGGCCATGAATGAGCAGTTCTTC.

This clonotype was seen only a few times. The CDR3 bases are TGTGCCATCAGTGAGCGGGACCCCAATGAGCAGTACTTC. Its protein is CAISERDPNEQYF. The genes are TRBV10-3 and TRBJ2-7; the D gene could be TRBD1 or TRBD2 (5 bases each). Between the trimmed V and J ends, which lost 2 bases and 7 bases, there was a span of 12 bases. This CDR3 has 13 amino acids. Germline CDR1 reads ENHRY; CDR2 reads SYGVKD.

There are a few counts of this clonotype. The V gene is TRBV7-2, the J gene TRBJ2-3; TRBD2 agrees at 8 bases. V lost 1 base and J lost 4; bases outside the gene matches: 4. The CDR3 is made up of 15 amino acids. CDR1 is SGHTA, CDR2 FQGNSA, per germline. CDR3: CASSLDGREADTQYF. The DNA of the CDR3 is TGTGCCAGCAGCTTAGACGGGCGGGAGGCAGATACGCAGTATTTT.

This clonotype was seen a handful of times. V gene TRBV7-3 combines with J gene TRBJ2-3; D is uncertain. Per germline, CDR1 SGHTA and CDR2 FQGTGA. The length of the CDR3 is 14 residues. V shed 1 base and J shed 6 bases, with 11 bases lying between them. Here the CDR3 DNA reads TGTGCCAGCAGCTTAATCGGGTCGAGGGATACGCAGTATTTT. Translating gives CASSLIGSRDTQYF.

This clonotype was seen only a few times. The V gene is TRBV15, the J gene TRBJ2-1; 10 bases map to TRBD1. The CDR3 loop spans 15 amino acids. CDR1 and CDR2 (germline): LNHNV, YYDKDF (reference sequence). V trimming: 3 bases; J trimming: 5 bases; junction bases outside the gene matches: 4. The DNA of the CDR3 is TGTGCCACCAGCAGGGGACAGGGGACCCACAATGAGCAGTTCTTC. Its translation: CATSRGQGTHNEQFF.

The chain uses TRBV6-6 and TRBJ1-5; 8 bases agree with TRBD1. The V gene's germline CDR1 is MNHNY and CDR2 SVGAGI (reference sequence). V lost 7 bases to trimming and J lost 2 bases; unmatched junction nucleotides: 7. The CDR3 spans 15 residues. Written as DNA, the CDR3 is TGTGCCAGCAAAATGGACAGGGTGGGCAATCAGCCCCAGCATTTT. It encodes CASKMDRVGNQPQHF.

J is TRBJ2-1 and V is TRBV7-3; 9 bases line up with TRBD2. Germline lookup yields CDR1 SGHTA and CDR2 FQGTGA. This CDR3 spans 19 amino acids. The trim removed 1 base at V and 7 bases at J, leaving 17 bases unmatched. The CDR3: CASSLNPLGSGRQSNEQFF. The CDR3 nucleotides are TGTGCCAGCAGCTTAAATCCCCTAGGGAGCGGGAGGCAATCGAATGAGCAGTTCTTC.

CDR3 in amino acids: CASSLLDREYDTEAFF. The DNA for the CDR3 is TGTGCCAGCAGTCTTCTGGACAGGGAGTATGACACTGAAGCTTTCTTT. The chain couples TRBV28 to TRBJ1-1; TRBD1 matches 8 bases. CDR3 length: 16 amino acids. After removal of 5 bases from V and 3 bases from J, the junction contained 11 bases not matched to a gene. Germline V lookup: CDR1 MDHEN, CDR2 SYDVKM. Full variable domain (missing parts from reference TRBV28 and TRBJ1-1): DVKVTQSSRYLVKRTGEKVFLECVQDMDHENMFWYRQDPGLGLRLIYFSYDVKMKEKGDIPEGYSVSREKKERFSLILESASTNQTSMYLCASSLLDREYDTEAFFGQGTRLTVV.

The genes are TRBV7-6 and TRBJ1-1; 11 bases align to TRBD1. Germline loops: CDR1 SGHVS, CDR2 FNYEAQ. CDR3 length equals 16 residues. The J segment lost 7 bases and the V segment lost 7 bases, leaving 14 bases of the junction unmatched. CDR3 DNA: TGTGCCAGCACCGAACTGGACAGGGGGCGGCAGGGTGAAGCTTTCTTT. Its translation: CASTELDRGRQGEAFF.

The chain employs TRBV15 and TRBJ2-2; tentative D call: TRBD2 (5 bases). Germline CDR1 LNHNV, CDR2 YYDKDF (reference sequence). Trimming left V 5 bases short and J 3 bases short, with 7 bases between. The CDR3 consists of 13 residues. The chain's CDR3 is CATSWRDTGELFF. The DNA for the CDR3 is TGTGCCACCAGCTGGCGGGACACCGGGGAGCTGTTTTTT.

The chain has TRBV20-1 and TRBJ1-2; 8 positions match TRBD1. The CDR3 sequence is 16 residues long. V shed 2 bases and J 7 bases; nucleotides not matched to a gene: 15. Germline V gene data show CDR1 as DFQATT and CDR2 as SNEGSKA (reference sequence). CDR3 residues: CSARSLRTGNGVGYTF. CDR3 nucleotide sequence: TGCAGTGCTAGATCCTTGAGGACAGGGAATGGAGTTGGCTACACCTTC.

CDR3 in DNA: TGTGCCGCCGCCAGACAGGGGGGGAACACCGGGGAGCTGTTTTTT. It specifies CAAARQGGNTGELFF. The chain has TRBV25-1 and TRBJ2-2, with 9 bases lining up with TRBD1. This CDR3 contains 15 residues. The V gene's germline CDR1 is MGHDK and CDR2 SYGVNS. Trimming took 11 bases from V and 1 from J; bases not matched to a gene: 8.

The chain combines TRBV4-3 with TRBJ2-2; the D gene is possibly TRBD2 (6 bases). V gave up 5 bases and J gave up 2 bases, with 21 bases separating them. The CDR3 loop spans 18 amino acids. Germline lookup yields CDR1 LGHNA and CDR2 YSLEER. The CDR3 bases are TGCGCCAGCAGCTTAGGGCACGGGACTTTCATTAACACCGGGGAGCTGTTTTTT. It specifies CASSLGHGTFINTGELFF.

This clonotype was observed a few times. The chain couples TRBV14 to TRBJ2-1, with TRBD2 as a possible D gene (6 bases). Trimming pared 1 base from V and 0 bases from J, leaving 13 bases between. This CDR3 spans 17 amino acids. Looked up from germline, CDR1 is SGHDN and CDR2 is FVKESK. CDR3 loop: CASSQASARSSYNEQFF. CDR3 DNA: TGTGCCAGCAGCCAAGCTAGCGCCAGGAGCTCCTACAATGAGCAGTTCTTC.

This clonotype came up a few times. This chain uses TRBV5-1 with TRBJ2-5, with 8 nucleotides matching TRBD1. This CDR3 has 16 amino acids. V was clipped by 4 bases and J by 2 bases; unmatched bases: 10. CDR1 and CDR2 (germline): SGHRS, YFSETQ. In DNA form, the CDR3 reads TGCGCCAGCAGCCCTCAGGGGGCCCACCTTCAAGAGACCCAGTACTTC. Protein product: CASSPQGAHLQETQYF.

CDR3 bases: TGCAGCGTTACCTCCAAATATCTAGCGGGAGGACTGAATGAGCAGTACTTC. Protein product: CSVTSKYLAGGLNEQYF. The chain combines TRBV29-1 with TRBJ2-5; 11 nucleotides line up with TRBD2. The trim removed 5 bases at V and 11 bases at J, leaving 22 bases unmatched. The CDR3 runs to 17 residues. From germline, CDR1 is SQVTM and CDR2 ANQGSEA.

Of note for this clonotype: Compared with germline, one end of the junction differs, possibly owing to a read error. V is TRBV7-8 and J is TRBJ2-1, with 10 bases fitting TRBD2. CDR1 SGHVS and CDR2 FQNEAQ come from the germline V gene. CDR3 length: 15 amino acids. CDR3 region: CASSHELAGPNGQFF. As DNA, the CDR3 is TGTGCCAGCAGCCACGAACTAGCGGGACCGAATGGGCAGTTCTTC.